This TCR beta chain was sequenced for a study of OX40 agonist ivuxolimab in advanced cancers. Across the study: Patients undergoing dose escalation presented with hepatocellular carcinoma, melanoma, renal cell or head and neck cancer.

Germline CDR1 LGHNA, CDR2 YNFKEQ. This CDR3 has 14 amino acids. V was trimmed by 6 bases and J by 0 bases, leaving 9 bases between them. Regarding the study as a whole: On average, CD8+ T cells had more expanded clones than CD4+. At 0.1 to 3.0 mg/kg and by week 6, clonal expansion occurred in CD4+ and CD8+ blood T cells.

A note on this clone: The antigen remains unidentified.

Only in-frame clones appear in the TCRdb table, and some are missing; sequencing was by immunoSEQ multiplex PCR. The sample includes 26,000 or so clones, roughly 90% of them seen just once. The rearrangement links TRBV4-2 to TRBJ1-5; unclear D gene. This clonotype originated in an adult with an advanced solid tumor such as melanoma, head and neck, liver or kidney cancer. The sample consisted of CD4+ or CD8+ T cells sorted from blood, taken in a trial of the OX40 agonist ivuxolimab. DNA of the CDR3: TGTGCCAGCAGTACAGACTATAGCAATCAGCCCCAGCATTTT. It encodes CASSTDYSNQPQHF.